This TCR beta chain was sequenced for a study of cytomegalovirus exposure and HLA in healthy donors. The validation cohort, a group of 100 to 150 subjects, included the donors and was separate from the approximately 700-subject first cohort. Produced via immunoSEQ multiplex PCR; TCRdb's table is partial and in-frame only. This table has about 64,000 clones, more than 85% appearing once. Germline trimming cut 4 bases from V and 11 bases from J; bases unmatched to any gene: 12. CDR1 is SGHKS, CDR2 YYEKEE, per germline (reference sequence). The CDR3 runs to 14 residues. Sequencing was performed on PBMCs. This TCR came from a woman under 30 in good health and CMV-seronegative. The genes are TRBV5-5 and TRBJ1-1; 9 nucleotides align to TRBD1. CDR3 in amino acids: CASSLVRTGAWAFF. For the CDR3, the DNA is TGTGCCAGCAGCCTAGTCAGGACAGGGGCGTGGGCTTTCTTT.